This TCR beta chain was sequenced in a study of blood T cell repertoires in COVID-19. On the study more broadly: Material from acute and convalescent COVID-19 was sourced from the United States, Italy and Spain. In each case, the material was cDNA or gDNA derived from T cells, B-cell-depleted T cells, or PBMCs.

The CDR3 consists of 15 residues. Germline V gene sequence: CDR1 MNHEY, CDR2 SVGAGI. Trimming shortened V by 4 bases and J by 4 bases, and 16 bases separated the two germline ends. Enrolled during active infection, Seattle patients were then followed longitudinally. Authors' analysis steps: It was from reference gene primer amplification that nucleated cell counts were estimated. Sequencing used immunoSEQ multiplex PCR; TCRdb keeps in-frame clones, though not all of them. V and J calls and clone size are as listed in that table; D and trimming were resolved from the DNA. The sample lists 55,000 to 75,000 clones; more than 65% were seen once.

Sequenced sample: peripheral blood. This TCR derives from a man of 80 years or more with COVID-19, enrolled during active disease. J is TRBJ1-2 and V is TRBV6-5; D ambiguous. The CDR3 reads CASSSSSRSPYGYTF. In DNA, the CDR3 is TGTGCCAGCAGTTCCTCCTCCCGGAGTCCCTATGGCTACACCTTC.